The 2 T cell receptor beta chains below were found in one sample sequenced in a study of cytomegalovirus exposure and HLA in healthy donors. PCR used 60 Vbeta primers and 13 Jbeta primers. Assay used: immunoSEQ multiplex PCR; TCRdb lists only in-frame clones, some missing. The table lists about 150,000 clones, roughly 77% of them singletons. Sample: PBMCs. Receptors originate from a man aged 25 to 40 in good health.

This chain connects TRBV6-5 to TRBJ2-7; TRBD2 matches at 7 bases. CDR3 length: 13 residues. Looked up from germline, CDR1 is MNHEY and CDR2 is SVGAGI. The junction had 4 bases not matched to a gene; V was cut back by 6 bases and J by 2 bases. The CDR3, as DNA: TGTGCCAGCAGCTACGGGGGGACCTACGAGCAGTACTTC. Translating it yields CASSYGGTYEQYF.

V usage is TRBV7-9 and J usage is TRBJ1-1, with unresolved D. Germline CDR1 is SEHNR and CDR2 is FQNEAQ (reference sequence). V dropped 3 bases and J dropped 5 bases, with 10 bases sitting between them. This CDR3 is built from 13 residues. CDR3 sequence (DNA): TGTGCCAGCAGCTTTGATTCAGCGACTGAAGCTTTCTTT. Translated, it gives CASSFDSATEAFF.